This TCR beta chain was identified during a study of early T cells in non-severe SARS-CoV-2 infection. A note on this clonotype: Its antigen is not known.

Germline CDR1 reads PRHDT; CDR2 reads FYEKMQ (reference sequence). Trimming took off 0 bases at V and 0 bases at J, with 8 bases between the two ends. CDR3 size: 15 residues. General study findings and limits: VDJdb matching favored anti-spike CD8 responses, missing private and CD4 specificities.

TCRdb recomputed calls from the 5' RACE reads with MiXCR, one row per CDR3 protein. This table holds roughly 80,000 distinct CDR3 sequences, less than 8% found once. This receptor was taken from an adult who was a healthcare worker with PCR-confirmed SARS-CoV-2 infection or an uninfected control (not recorded which). Sequencing was carried out using whole blood. The chain joins TRBV13 to TRBJ1-1, with D unclear. The CDR3 here is CASSLGDGMNTEAFF. The CDR3 coding sequence is TGTGCCAGCAGCTTAGGGGACGGGATGAACACTGAAGCTTTCTTT.